This TCR beta chain was retrieved from a study of blood T cell repertoires in COVID-19. Assay: immunoSEQ multiplex PCR; the TCRdb copy retains only in-frame clones and omits some. The sample contains some 60,000 clones, around nine tenths of which appear only once. This sequence was found in a man aged 40-55 years with acute or convalescent COVID-19. What was sequenced was peripheral blood.

The CDR3 DNA reads TGTGCCAGCACCCGAGACAGGGGTACAGATACGCAGTATTTT. Translated: CASTRDRGTDTQYF. This sequence joins TRBV7-8 and TRBJ2-3, with TRBD1 matching over 8 bases. This CDR3 is built from 14 residues. Germline V gene lookup returns CDR1 SGHVS and CDR2 FQNEAQ. The trim removed 7 bases at V and 3 bases at J, leaving 6 bases unmatched.